This T cell receptor beta chain was sequenced during a study of T cell changes during pregnancy in multiple sclerosis. CDR1 and CDR2 from the germline V gene are SEHNR and FQNEAQ (reference sequence). The CDR3 has 13 residues. Trimming shortened V by 3 bases and J by 6 bases, and 9 bases separated the two germline ends. The table came from immunoSEQ multiplex PCR; TCRdb's copy has only in-frame clones and leaves some out. The repertoire holds over 80,000 clones, with 90% as singletons. The chain employs TRBV7-9 and TRBJ1-3; D possibly corresponds to TRBD1 (5 bases). The source of this sequence is a female donor in good health, enrolled as a control in a pregnancy study. The material sequenced was peripheral blood, taken in the second trimester of pregnancy. The CDR3: CASSLTALNTIYF. The CDR3 nucleotides read TGTGCCAGCAGCTTGACAGCTCTAAACACCATATATTTT.